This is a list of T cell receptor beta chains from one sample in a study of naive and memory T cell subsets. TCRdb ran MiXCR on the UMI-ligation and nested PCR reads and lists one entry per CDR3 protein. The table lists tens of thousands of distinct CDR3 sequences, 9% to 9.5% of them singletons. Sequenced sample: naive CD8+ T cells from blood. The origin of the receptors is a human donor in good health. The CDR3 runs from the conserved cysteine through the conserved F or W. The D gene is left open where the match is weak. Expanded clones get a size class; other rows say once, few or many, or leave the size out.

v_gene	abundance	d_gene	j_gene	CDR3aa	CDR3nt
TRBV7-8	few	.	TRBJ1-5	CASSLVRDPQNQPQHF	TGTGCCAGCAGCTTAGTTCGGGACCCACAGAATCAGCCCCAGCATTTT
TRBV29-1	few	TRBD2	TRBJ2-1	CSAPGLAGTPTYNEQFF	TGCAGCGCCCCGGGACTAGCGGGGACCCCCACCTACAATGAGCAGTTCTTC
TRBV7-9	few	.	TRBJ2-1	CASSLARVGGGEGEQFF	TGTGCCAGCAGCTTAGCAAGGGTGGGAGGAGGAGAAGGTGAGCAGTTCTTC
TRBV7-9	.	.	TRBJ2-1	CASSLAGDLEKFF	TGTGCCAGCAGCTTAGCGGGGGATCTAGAAAAGTTCTTC
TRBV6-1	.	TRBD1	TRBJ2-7	CASSEVVRGYEQYF	TGTGCCAGCAGTGAAGTCGTCAGGGGGTACGAGCAGTACTTC
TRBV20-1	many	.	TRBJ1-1	CSATDFLWGNTEAFF	TGCAGTGCTACAGACTTCCTATGGGGGAACACTGAAGCTTTCTTT
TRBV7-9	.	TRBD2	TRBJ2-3	CASSLLAGVTDTQYF	TGTGCCAGCAGCTTACTAGCGGGAGTAACAGATACGCAGTATTTT
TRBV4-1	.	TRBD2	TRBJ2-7	CASSHTSGNSYEQYF	TGCGCCAGCAGCCACACTAGCGGGAACTCCTACGAGCAGTACTTC
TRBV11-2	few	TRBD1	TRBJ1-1	CASSFRSTGAEAFF	TGTGCCAGCAGCTTCCGCTCGACAGGGGCTGAAGCTTTCTTT
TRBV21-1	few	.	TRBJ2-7	CASSKIRDLGGRVLIEQYF	TGTGCCAGCAGCAAAATCCGGGACCTAGGTGGGAGGGTGCTAATCGAGCAGTACTTC
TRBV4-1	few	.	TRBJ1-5	CASSLQGWQPQHF	TGCGCCAGCAGTCTACAGGGTTGGCAGCCCCAGCATTTT
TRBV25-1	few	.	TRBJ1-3	CASSEWGSGNTIYF	TGTGCCAGCAGTGAATGGGGCTCTGGAAACACCATATATTTT
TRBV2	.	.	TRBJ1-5	CASSETGSNQPQHF	TGTGCCAGCAGTGAGACAGGTAGCAATCAGCCCCAGCATTTT
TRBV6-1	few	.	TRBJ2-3	CASSAVPGRVEDTQYF	TGTGCCAGCAGTGCGGTTCCGGGACGAGTCGAGGATACGCAGTATTTT
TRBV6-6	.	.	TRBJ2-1	CASSYSPNEQFF	TGTGCCAGCAGTTATTCCCCTAATGAGCAGTTCTTC
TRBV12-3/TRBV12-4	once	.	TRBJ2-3	CASSFTSGFTDTQYF	TGTGCCAGCAGTTTCACGAGCGGGTTCACAGATACGCAGTATTTT
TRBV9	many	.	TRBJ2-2	CASKPGTNTGELFF	TGTGCCAGCAAGCCGGGGACGAACACCGGGGAGCTGTTTTTT
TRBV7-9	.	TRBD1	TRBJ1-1	CASSSPRGLGAFF	TGTGCCAGCAGCTCACCCAGGGGGCTGGGAGCTTTCTTT
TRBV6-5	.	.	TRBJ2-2	CASRSHTGELFF	TGTGCCAGCCGGAGCCACACCGGGGAGCTGTTTTTT
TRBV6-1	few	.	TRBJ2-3	CASSEVGLDTQYF	TGTGCCAGCAGTGAAGTGGGGTTGGATACGCAGTATTTT